A single sample is the source of the 12 T cell receptor beta chains below, sequenced in a study of cytomegalovirus exposure and HLA in healthy donors. Primers: 60 Vbeta forward and 13 Jbeta reverse. Measured with immunoSEQ multiplex PCR; TCRdb has only the in-frame clones, and not every one. The sample gives about 150,000 clones, around three quarters of which show up once; approximately 4% is in the top ten. The sequenced sample was PBMCs. These receptors all come from a woman aged 40 to 55 in good health and CMV-seronegative.

The rearrangement joins TRBV29-1 to TRBJ2-3; tentatively, D is TRBD2 (5 bases). Trimming removed 1 base from V and 6 bases from J, with 11 bases in between. The CDR3 loop spans 13 amino acids. Germline CDR1 reads SQVTM; CDR2 reads ANQGSEA. The DNA of the CDR3 is TGCAGCGTTGAAGGAGGGCCTATGGATACGCAGTATTTT. The encoded protein is CSVEGGPMDTQYF.

This clone rates as medium-sized. The rearrangement joins TRBV19 to TRBJ1-3; possibly TRBD1 for D (6 bases). CDR3 length: 16 residues. Germline CDR1 reads LNHDA; CDR2 reads SQIVND (reference sequence). The germline V and J ends were trimmed by 7 bases and 0 bases, with 16 bases remaining between them. The CDR3 sequence is CASTPGTPDSGNTIYF. CDR3 nucleotides: TGTGCCAGTACCCCCGGGACACCGGACTCTGGAAACACCATATATTTT.

This sequence joins TRBV6-5 and TRBJ1-4; no firm D call. CDR1 and CDR2 from the germline V gene are MNHEY and SVGAGI. This CDR3 contains 13 residues. The ends were cut back, 0 bases at V and 7 bases at J, with 6 bases in the middle. In DNA, the CDR3 is TGTGCCAGCAGTTACTCACTCGTTGAAAAACTGTTTTTT. It specifies CASSYSLVEKLFF.

The chain carries TRBV7-2 and TRBJ1-4; TRBD1 might be the D (6 bases). The germline CDR1 and CDR2 sequences are SGHTA and FQGNSA. There are 15 residues in the CDR3. The V and J ends lost 5 bases and 3 bases respectively, with 13 bases between them. CDR3 sequence: CASSPVGAANEKLFF. In DNA, the CDR3 is TGTGCCAGCAGCCCCGTGGGGGCGGCTAATGAAAAACTGTTTTTT.

The chain has TRBV5-1 and TRBJ2-5; TRBD2 is a possible D gene (5 bases). The germline V gene has CDR1 SGHRS and CDR2 YFSETQ. This CDR3 spans 14 amino acids. V was pared by 2 bases and J by 3 bases, with 11 bases between. The CDR3 protein is CASSFPGGEETQYF. CDR3 coding DNA: TGCGCCAGCAGCTTCCCTGGAGGCGAAGAGACCCAGTACTTC.

Notes on this clone: The same CDR3 also results from other DNA sequences found in this sample. This chain joins TRBV7-6 and TRBJ1-1, with 8 bases aligning to TRBD1. V trimming: 4 bases; J trimming: 6 bases; junction bases outside the gene matches: 13. The CDR3 runs to 16 residues. In germline, CDR1 is SGHVS, CDR2 FNYEAQ. As DNA, the CDR3 is TGTGCCAGCAGCTCAAAGCAGGGGGCGCGTATCGCTGAAGCTTTCTTT. Amino acid sequence: CASSSKQGARIAEAFF. Variable domain in full (rest from reference TRBV7-6 and TRBJ1-1): GAGVSQSPRYKVTKRGQDVALRCDPISGHVSLYWYRQALGQGPEFLTYFNYEAQQDKSGLPNDRFSAERPEGSISTLTIQRTEQRDSAMYRCASSSKQGARIAEAFFGQGTRLTVV.

A note on this clone: Compared with germline, one end of the junction differs, possibly owing to a read error. The chain couples TRBV19 to TRBJ1-1; D is possibly TRBD1 (5 bases). The CDR3 runs to 15 residues. Germline V gives CDR1 LNHDA, CDR2 SQIVND (reference sequence). The CDR3 nucleotides are TGTGCCAGTAGCCGATGGGGGGTCGGAGACACTGAAACTTTCTTT. Translation: CASSRWGVGDTETFF. The variable domain in full, with the rest retrieved from reference TRBV19 and TRBJ1-1, is DGGITQSPKYLFRKEGQNVTLSCEQNLNHDAMYWYRQDPGQGLRLIYYSQIVNDFQKGDIAEGYSVSREKKESFPLTVTSAQKNPTAFYLCASSRWGVGDTETFFGQGTRLTVV.

The V call is TRBV5-1, the J call TRBJ2-3, with D uncertain. The V gene's germline CDR1 is SGHRS and CDR2 YFSETQ. With 1 base removed from V and 0 bases from J, the gap between germline ends came to 9 bases. The CDR3 loop spans 15 amino acids. CDR3 nucleotides: TGCGCCAGCAGCTTGACGGAGTCTAGCACAGATACGCAGTATTTT. This codes for CASSLTESSTDTQYF.

V is TRBV28 and J is TRBJ1-4; D gene unclear. There are 16 residues in the CDR3. Germline CDR1 MDHEN, CDR2 SYDVKM. V gave up 6 bases and J gave up 8 bases, with 22 bases separating them. The CDR3: CASSSNAAGDLEKLFF. In nucleotides, the CDR3 is TGTGCCAGCAGCTCTAACGCCGCAGGTGATTTGGAAAAACTGTTTTTT.

The chain couples TRBV6-1 to TRBJ1-3; a weak D match, TRBD1 (6 bases). The CDR3 is 17 residues long. Germline-derived CDR1 and CDR2 are MNHNS and SASEGT. The germline V and J ends were trimmed by 4 bases and 1 base, with 17 bases remaining between them. CDR3: CASSAHVATGSGNTIYF. The DNA of the CDR3 is TGTGCCAGCAGTGCTCACGTCGCTACAGGGTCTGGAAACACCATATATTTT.

The chain links TRBV18 to TRBJ2-3; 12 bases are shared with TRBD2. CDR1 is KGHSH and CDR2 is LQKENI in the germline V gene. The CDR3 spans 19 residues. With 1 base clipped from V and 1 base from J, the junction kept 9 bases outside the gene matches. The CDR3 sequence is CASSPQSRLAGDRTDTQYF. The CDR3 coding sequence is TGTGCCAGCTCACCACAATCCAGACTAGCGGGGGACCGCACAGATACGCAGTATTTT.

Here the CDR3 DNA reads TGTGCCAGCAGCAAAAGCTGGGACTACCCCGAGCAGTACTTC. Its translation: CASSKSWDYPEQYF. The V and J genes are TRBV21-1 and TRBJ2-7; the table assigns TRBD2, which was not confirmed against the DNA. TRBV21-1 is designated a pseudogene. The CDR3 consists of 14 residues.